The 6 T cell receptor beta chains presented below share a single source sample, sequenced in a study of blood T cell repertoires in COVID-19. TCRdb keeps only in-frame clones here, not all; method: immunoSEQ multiplex PCR. The sample yields a few hundred thousand clones, roughly 85% seen once. The specimen sequenced was peripheral blood. These receptors all come from a woman aged 18-30 years with acute or convalescent COVID-19.

This rearrangement joins TRBV5-1 to TRBJ1-2, with a weak D call TRBD1 (5 bases). The CDR3 runs 12 residues. V lost 3 bases and J 4 bases, leaving 7 bases between the germline ends. Germline V CDR1 and CDR2: SGHRS, YFSETQ. The CDR3 here is CASSSGSYGYTF. CDR3 nucleotides: TGCGCCAGCAGCTCAGGGTCCTATGGCTACACCTTC.

Here the CDR3 DNA reads TGTGCCACCAGTGTTGGGGCCGCCGGGGAGCTGTTTTTT. It specifies CATSVGAAGELFF. V usage is TRBV24-1 and J usage is TRBJ2-2, with a weak D call TRBD1 (5 bases). Deletions cut 5 bases from V and 6 bases from J, with 9 bases between. This CDR3 is 13 amino acids long. Per germline, CDR1 KGHDR and CDR2 SFDVKD.

V usage is TRBV5-4 and J usage is TRBJ2-5, with unresolved D. The germline gives CDR1 SGHNT, CDR2 YYREEE (reference sequence). The CDR3 has 13 residues. V was clipped by 3 bases and J by 2 bases, with 8 bases between them. The CDR3 DNA follows: TGTGCCAGCAGCTCCTCACTACAAGAGACCCAGTACTTC. Translated, it gives CASSSSLQETQYF.

The chain links TRBV5-1 to TRBJ2-2; D not certain. The germline CDR1 and CDR2 sequences are SGHRS and YFSETQ. This CDR3 has 14 amino acids. V dropped 5 bases and J dropped 6 bases, with 14 bases sitting between them. The CDR3, as DNA: TGCGCCAGCAGGGTTTTCGCCGAGGCCGGGGAGCTGTTTTTT. Its translation: CASRVFAEAGELFF. Filled out from reference TRBV5-1 and TRBJ2-2, the complete variable domain reads KAGVTQTPRYLIKTRGQQVTLSCSPISGHRSVSWYQQTPGQGLQFLFEYFSETQRNKGNFPGRFSGRQFSNSRSEMNVSTLELGDSALYLCASRVFAEAGELFFGEGSRLTVL.

This clone was counted only a few times. The chain joins TRBV30 to TRBJ1-6, with TRBD1 as a possible D gene (6 bases). Trimming removed 7 bases from V and 9 bases from J, with 25 bases in between. The germline V gene encodes CDR1 GTSNPN and CDR2 SVGIG (reference sequence). The CDR3 has 16 amino acids. The CDR3 region is CASLPTPGGSISPLHF. As DNA, the CDR3 is TGTGCCTCCCTCCCCACTCCGGGGGGCTCAATTTCACCCCTCCACTTT.

This chain joins TRBV24-1 and TRBJ2-3; D is ambiguous. The V gene lost 1 base and the J gene lost 3 bases, with 4 bases spanning the gap. CDR3 length: 13 residues. Per germline, CDR1 KGHDR and CDR2 SFDVKD. CDR3 nucleotide sequence: TGTGCCACCAGTGATTTCGTGACAGATACGCAGTATTTT. It encodes CATSDFVTDTQYF.